A single sample gave rise to the 8 T cell receptor beta chains below, sequenced in a study of shared clonotypes between healthy human individuals. Measured with immunoSEQ multiplex PCR; TCRdb has only the in-frame clones, and not every one. The table records millions of clones, roughly 95% of them present only once. Cells designated naive CD8 were CD45RO-negative and were positively selected for CCR7, with terminally differentiated effector memory CD45RA+ cells excluded. The source material was naive CD8+ T cells sorted from blood. These receptors were taken from a young man in good health.

CDR3 coding DNA: TGTGCCAGCAGCTTTGCGGGAGGACAATTCTACGAGCAGTACTTC. This encodes CASSFAGGQFYEQYF. The V gene is TRBV7-9, the J gene TRBJ2-7; TRBD2 matches at 8 bases. The germline CDR1 and CDR2 sequences are SEHNR and FQNEAQ (reference sequence). CDR3 length: 15 amino acids. V trimming: 3 bases; J trimming: 3 bases; junction bases outside the gene matches: 7.

This clone was observed a single time. The chain joins TRBV5-6 to TRBJ2-5; TRBD2 matches 9 bases. With V trimmed by 2 bases and J by 4 bases, 6 bases remained unmatched. Germline V CDR1 and CDR2: SGHDT, YYEEEE. The CDR3 covers 15 residues. The CDR3 DNA is TGTGCCAGCAGCTTATGGCCAGCGGGAGGAGAGACCCAGTACTTC. Its translation: CASSLWPAGGETQYF. The whole variable domain, filled in from reference TRBV5-6 and TRBJ2-5, reads DAGVTQSPTHLIKTRGQQVTLRCSPKSGHDTVSWYQQALGQGPQFIFQYYEEEERQRGNFPDRFSGHQFPNYSSELNVNALLLGDSALYLCASSLWPAGGETQYFGPGTRLLVL.

In nucleotides, the CDR3 is TGTGCCAGCAGCTTCCTAGCGGGAGGGCTGCTAAATGAGCAGTTCTTC. It yields the protein CASSFLAGGLLNEQFF. The chain is built from TRBV9 and TRBJ2-1; 12 nucleotides line up with TRBD2. V shed 4 bases and J 7 bases; nucleotides not matched to a gene: 9. The CDR3 runs 16 residues. Germline values: CDR1 SGDLS, CDR2 YYNGEE.

This chain links TRBV7-2 with TRBJ1-4; D is undetermined. The germline CDR1 and CDR2 sequences are SGHTA and FQGNSA. The V end was cut by 5 bases, the J end by 0 bases, with 10 bases between. The CDR3 is 15 amino acids. In DNA, the CDR3 is TGTGCCAGCAGCCTGTTGTTTGCAACTAATGAAAAACTGTTTTTT. Translated: CASSLLFATNEKLFF.

V is TRBV7-2 and J is TRBJ2-7; 7 bases map to TRBD1. Unmatched junction bases numbered 10, after V lost 5 bases and J lost 0 bases. The germline gives CDR1 SGHTA, CDR2 FQGNSA. This CDR3 contains 16 residues. CDR3 region: CASSTGTEISSYEQYF. The CDR3 DNA reads as TGTGCCAGCAGCACCGGGACAGAGATTAGCTCCTACGAGCAGTACTTC.

This chain connects TRBV13 to TRBJ1-2; possibly TRBD1 for D (5 bases). V was clipped by 4 bases and J by 5 bases, with 14 bases between them. Germline-derived CDR1 and CDR2 are PRHDT and FYEKMQ (reference sequence). The CDR3 runs 14 residues. CDR3 in amino acids: CASSSSTGGYGYTF. Here the CDR3 DNA reads TGTGCCAGCAGCTCTTCCACGGGGGGGTATGGCTACACCTTC.

V is TRBV9 and J is TRBJ2-7; TRBD2 matches 7 bases. Trimming cost V 4 bases and J 3 bases; bases outside gene matches: 13. There are 16 residues in the CDR3. Germline-derived CDR1 and CDR2 are SGDLS and YYNGEE. CDR3 bases: TGTGCCAGCAGCCGAGAAGGCTTGAGCGGGGTCTACGAGCAGTACTTC. It yields the protein CASSREGLSGVYEQYF.

The chain couples TRBV19 to TRBJ2-2, with D hard to call. The V end was cut by 3 bases, the J end by 8 bases, with 13 bases between. The CDR3 is 14 amino acids. Germline assignment: CDR1 LNHDA and CDR2 SQIVND (reference sequence). As DNA, the CDR3 is TGTGCCAGTAGTATCGGAGTAGGCCAGGGGGAGCTGTTTTTT. The encoded protein is CASSIGVGQGELFF.